Below are 25 T cell receptor beta chains sequenced from a single sample in a study of T-cell reconstitution after alpha-beta-depleted transplantation in children. Unique molecular identifiers were incorporated when the TCRbeta library was constructed. TCRdb itself ran the PCR reads through MiXCR, one entry per CDR3 protein. The table includes 200,000 to 250,000 distinct CDR3 sequences, approximately 10% detected once. The source was PBMCs from the stem cell graft donor, collected from the stem cell graft. The receptor source for this set is a human donor who donated a stem cell graft to a child with acute lymphoblastic leukemia.

This clonotype has just a few counts. The CDR3 protein is CASSPQRPPLGLYGYTF. CDR3 nucleotide sequence: TGTGCCAGCAGCCCCCAAAGGCCCCCTCTTGGCCTCTATGGCTACACCTTC. The chain couples TRBV12-3 or TRBV12-4 to TRBJ1-2; D unclear. Trimming took off 6 bases at V and 4 bases at J, with 24 bases between the two ends. The CDR3 is 17 residues long.

This rearrangement joins TRBV28 to TRBJ1-1; D gene unclear. The length of the CDR3 is 13 residues. Germline loops: CDR1 MDHEN, CDR2 SYDVKM. V lost 6 bases, J lost 5 bases, and 13 bases lay in between. CDR3 residues: CASRLMTTTEAFF. The DNA of the CDR3 is TGTGCCAGCAGATTGATGACAACGACTGAAGCTTTCTTT.

J is TRBJ2-7 and V is TRBV3-1; 9 bases are a match to TRBD2. The CDR3 is made up of 16 amino acids. V dropped 0 bases and J dropped 7; count of bases not matched to a gene: 10. The germline gives CDR1 LGHDT, CDR2 YNNKEL (reference sequence). Written as DNA, the CDR3 is TGTGCCAGCAGCCAAGATCGTAGCGGGGGCACCAGGGAGCAGTACTTC. It is translated as CASSQDRSGGTREQYF.

This clonotype was observed at least ten times. The genes are TRBV12-3 or TRBV12-4 and TRBJ1-1; no reliable D call. Between the trimmed V and J ends, which lost 5 bases and 11 bases, there was a span of 24 bases. The CDR3 length is 15 residues. CDR3 region: CASSPGGILGGDAFF. The DNA of the CDR3 is TGTGCCAGCAGTCCCGGAGGGATTCTAGGTGGGGATGCTTTCTTT.

This clonotype was picked up many times. The V call is TRBV20-1, the J call TRBJ1-6, with no clear D. The CDR3 has 14 residues. V lost 6 bases and J 5 bases, leaving 14 bases between the germline ends. The germline V gene has CDR1 DFQATT and CDR2 SNEGSKA (reference sequence). CDR3 in amino acids: CSAPLRRDNSPLHF. In nucleotides, the CDR3 is TGCAGTGCCCCTTTAAGGCGGGATAATTCACCCCTCCACTTT.

This clonotype was counted ten times or more. The chain links TRBV5-1 to TRBJ1-1, with 9 positions matching TRBD1. Germline V lookup: CDR1 SGHRS, CDR2 YFSETQ. The V segment lost 4 bases and the J segment 11 bases; nucleotides outside the gene matches: 15. The CDR3 covers 15 residues. CDR3 sequence reads: CASSVRDRDPTVAFF. CDR3 coding DNA: TGCGCCAGCAGCGTCCGGGACAGGGACCCAACGGTGGCTTTCTTT. The variable domain in full, completed from reference TRBV5-1 and TRBJ1-1, reads KAGVTQTPRYLIKTRGQQVTLSCSPISGHRSVSWYQQTPGQGLQFLFEYFSETQRNKGNFPGRFSGRQFSNSRSEMNVSTLELGDSALYLCASSVRDRDPTVAFFGQGTRLTVV.

Worth noting for this clonotype: Because the CDR3 is missing its conserved closing phenylalanine or tryptophan, this is likely a read error. The chain has TRBV11-2 and TRBJ1-2, with 7 bases fitting TRBD1. The germline gives CDR1 SGHAT, CDR2 FQNNGV. The J segment lost 3 bases and the V segment lost 5 bases, leaving 9 bases of the junction unmatched. The CDR3 runs 15 residues. This chain's CDR3 is CASSPPGTVDYGYTC. The CDR3 coding sequence is TGTGCCAGCAGCCCCCCCGGGACAGTAGACTATGGCTACACCTGC.

This rearrangement joins TRBV5-1 to TRBJ2-2; D gene uncertain. The CDR3 sequence is 16 residues long. The germline gives CDR1 SGHRS, CDR2 YFSETQ. The V and J ends lost 0 bases and 0 bases respectively, with 9 bases between them. DNA for the CDR3: TGCGCCAGCAGCTTGGTGTCGCTAACGAACACCGGGGAGCTGTTTTTT. Translation gives CASSLVSLTNTGELFF.

This clonotype was seen repeatedly, ten times or more. This chain links TRBV4-2 with TRBJ2-3; 9 nucleotides agree with TRBD1. CDR1 LGHNA and CDR2 YNFKEQ come from the germline V gene. The junction had 5 bases not matched to a gene; V was cut back by 4 bases and J by 0 bases. This CDR3 region has 16 residues. CDR3 sequence reads: CASSRVQGASTDTQYF. CDR3 sequence (DNA): TGTGCCAGCAGCCGAGTACAGGGGGCTAGCACAGATACGCAGTATTTT.

The sample holds a few counts of this clonotype. The rearrangement links TRBV4-2 to TRBJ2-1; 13 nucleotides agree with TRBD2. The CDR3 spans 16 residues. V was pared by 1 base and J by 13 bases, with 10 bases of the junction left unmatched. Germline CDR1 is LGHNA and CDR2 is YNFKEQ. This CDR3 reads CASSQGAPGTSGDQFF. DNA for the CDR3: TGTGCCAGCAGCCAAGGCGCACCGGGGACTAGCGGGGATCAGTTCTTC.

This clonotype has more than one count but fewer than ten. The rearrangement joins TRBV29-1 to TRBJ2-5; unclear D gene. Per the germline V gene, CDR1 is SQVTM and CDR2 is ANQGSEA. Trimming took 2 bases from V and 0 from J, leaving 10 bases between them. CDR3 length equals 14 residues. The CDR3 region has the DNA TGCAGCGTTGAACCCGGACGGGACCAAGAGACCCAGTACTTC. Protein sequence: CSVEPGRDQETQYF.

The genes are TRBV20-1 and TRBJ2-5; D is perhaps TRBD2 (6 bases). Germline lookup yields CDR1 DFQATT and CDR2 SNEGSKA (reference sequence). This CDR3 contains 16 residues. The V end was cut by 3 bases, the J end by 5 bases, with 22 bases between. CDR3 sequence: CSASRASAAAFETQYF. The CDR3 DNA follows: TGCAGTGCTAGTCGGGCTAGCGCGGCGGCGTTTGAGACCCAGTACTTC.

The chain carries TRBV4-2 and TRBJ1-2; tentatively, D is TRBD1 (6 bases). Trimming left V 4 bases short and J 0 bases short, with 21 bases between. CDR1 is LGHNA and CDR2 is YNFKEQ in the germline V gene. The CDR3 covers 18 residues. Written as DNA, the CDR3 is TGTGCCAGCAGCCTACTATCGACAGGCTCCTCAGCTAACTATGGCTACACCTTC. As protein: CASSLLSTGSSANYGYTF.

This chain joins TRBV20-1 and TRBJ1-2; D might be TRBD1 (5 bases). This CDR3 is built from 13 residues. Per germline, CDR1 DFQATT and CDR2 SNEGSKA (reference sequence). V shed 1 base and J shed 6 bases, with 12 bases lying between them. The CDR3 DNA is TGCAGTGCTAGAGTCACAGGAGAGAATGGCTACACCTTC. This translates into CSARVTGENGYTF.

This clonotype was seen at least ten times. The chain links TRBV4-2 to TRBJ2-2; 7 bases line up with TRBD2. Germline trimming cut 1 base from V and 3 bases from J; bases unmatched to any gene: 2. The CDR3 is made up of 15 amino acids. In germline, CDR1 is LGHNA, CDR2 YNFKEQ. The CDR3 sequence is CASSQGEGDTGELFF. Here the CDR3 DNA reads TGTGCCAGCAGCCAAGGGGAGGGAGACACCGGGGAGCTGTTTTTT.

V is TRBV12-3 or TRBV12-4 and J is TRBJ2-2; TRBD1 matches 12 bases. This CDR3 comprises 17 residues. Losses at the gene ends were 3 bases for V and 7 bases for J; bases not matched to a gene: 9. CDR3 in amino acids: CASSFTPGQGAFGELFF. The CDR3 DNA follows: TGTGCCAGCAGTTTTACCCCGGGACAGGGGGCCTTCGGGGAGCTGTTTTTT.

There are a few counts of this clonotype. This rearrangement joins TRBV5-1 to TRBJ1-1; tentative D call: TRBD1 (5 bases). Trimming cost V 2 bases and J 5 bases, with 16 bases left between them. Germline CDR1 and CDR2: SGHRS and YFSETQ. The CDR3 covers 15 residues. The CDR3 DNA sequence: TGCGCCAGCAGCTTATTTGAGGAGAGGGGTACTGAAGCTTTCTTT. It is translated as CASSLFEERGTEAFF.

A few counts support this clonotype. This sequence joins TRBV7-8 and TRBJ2-1; 7 bases fit TRBD1. Germline V gives CDR1 SGHVS, CDR2 FQNEAQ. This CDR3 contains 14 residues. Trimming took 0 bases from V and 4 from J; bases not matched to a gene: 0. CDR3 sequence: CASSLATGYNEQFF. The DNA for the CDR3 is TGTGCCAGCAGCTTAGCGACAGGGTACAATGAGCAGTTCTTC.

V usage is TRBV4-1 and J usage is TRBJ1-4; D is uncertain. The germline V gene encodes CDR1 MGHRA and CDR2 YSYEKL. The ends were cut back, 1 base at V and 2 bases at J, with 8 bases in the middle. This CDR3 spans 15 amino acids. The CDR3 sequence is CASSQAGVTNEKLFF. DNA of the CDR3: TGCGCCAGCAGCCAAGCAGGAGTTACTAATGAAAAACTGTTTTTT.

The chain uses TRBV12-3 or TRBV12-4 and TRBJ2-3; no clear D gene. There are 17 residues in the CDR3. The germline V and J ends were trimmed by 0 bases and 1 base, with 14 bases remaining between them. The CDR3 protein is CASSLARPASGTDTQYF. CDR3 sequence (DNA): TGTGCCAGCAGTTTAGCTCGCCCGGCCTCTGGCACAGATACGCAGTATTTT.

This clonotype showed up many times. The chain uses TRBV2 and TRBJ1-5; no clear D. V gave up 2 bases and J gave up 4 bases, with 12 bases separating them. The CDR3 runs to 15 residues. Germline V gene data show CDR1 as SNHLY and CDR2 as FYNNEI. The CDR3: CASSELRMLNQPQHF. The DNA for the CDR3 is TGTGCCAGCAGTGAACTGCGGATGTTAAATCAGCCCCAGCATTTT.

The chain has TRBV28 and TRBJ2-7; TRBD2 might be the D (5 bases). CDR1 MDHEN and CDR2 SYDVKM come from the germline V gene. The germline V and J ends were trimmed by 5 bases and 3 bases, with 8 bases remaining between them. The CDR3 covers 12 residues. The DNA for the CDR3 is TGTGCCAGCAGTCAACTAGACTACGAGCAGTACTTC. Its translation: CASSQLDYEQYF. Filled out from reference TRBV28 and TRBJ2-7, the complete variable domain reads DVKVTQSSRYLVKRTGEKVFLECVQDMDHENMFWYRQDPGLGLRLIYFSYDVKMKEKGDIPEGYSVSREKKERFSLILESASTNQTSMYLCASSQLDYEQYFGPGTRLTVT.

This clonotype was recorded many times. The chain couples TRBV11-2 to TRBJ2-1; maybe TRBD2 (7 bases). The CDR3 has 18 residues. V was cut by 5 bases and J by 5 bases, with 25 bases left in between. From germline, CDR1 is SGHAT and CDR2 FQNNGV. CDR3 region: CASSRIGAPGGRNNEQFF. DNA of the CDR3: TGTGCCAGCAGCCGAATAGGCGCCCCGGGGGGCCGTAACAATGAGCAGTTCTTC.

This clonotype has ten or more counts. The V and J genes are TRBV7-9 and TRBJ1-1; no clear D gene. Between the trimmed V and J ends, which lost 5 bases and 5 bases, there was a span of 9 bases. CDR3 length equals 12 residues. Germline CDR1 is SEHNR and CDR2 is FQNEAQ (reference sequence). CDR3 nucleotide sequence: TGTGCCAGCAGCACATACGTGACTGAAGCTTTCTTT. The encoded protein is CASSTYVTEAFF.

The rearrangement links TRBV7-9 to TRBJ2-5, with D possibly called TRBD1 or TRBD2 (5 bases each). The CDR3 has 14 residues. The germline V gene encodes CDR1 SEHNR and CDR2 FQNEAQ (reference sequence). Trimming took off 0 bases at V and 4 bases at J, with 9 bases between the two ends. This CDR3 is CASSLAWGTETQYF. CDR3 nucleotides: TGTGCCAGCAGCTTAGCGTGGGGGACAGAGACCCAGTACTTC.